These 8 T cell receptor beta chains were all obtained from the same sample, sequenced in a study of blood T cell repertoires in COVID-19. Using immunoSEQ multiplex PCR, the repertoire was profiled, and TCRdb retains in-frame clones only, with some absent. The table lists approximately 120,000 clones, approximately 74% of them singletons. The material sequenced was peripheral blood. The source of these receptors is a man between 60 and 75 years old with acute or convalescent COVID-19.

This clone was found once. The chain recombines TRBV3-1 (or the pseudogene TRBV3-2) with TRBJ1-5, with TRBD1 matching over 8 bases. The V gene end was trimmed by 4 bases and the J gene end by 5 bases; junction bases not matched to a gene: 7. The CDR3 loop spans 15 amino acids. Germline CDR1 is LGHDT and CDR2 is YNNKEL (reference sequence). CDR3 DNA sequence: TGTGCCAGCAGCCCCCGCAGGGGGCTTGATCAGCCCCAGCATTTT. This translates into CASSPRRGLDQPQHF.

This clone was seen more than once but under ten times. The chain's CDR3 is CATSVAGNTGELFF. The CDR3 region has the DNA TGTGCCACCAGTGTTGCAGGGAACACCGGGGAGCTGTTTTTT. This sequence joins TRBV24-1 and TRBJ2-2; D uncertain. CDR1 is KGHDR and CDR2 is SFDVKD in the germline V gene. This CDR3 is built from 14 residues. V lost 5 bases and J lost 1, with 7 bases in between.

A few counts support this clone. The chain links TRBV6-5 to TRBJ2-1; 8 bases map to TRBD2. Germline lookup yields CDR1 MNHEY and CDR2 SVGAGI. The J segment lost 9 bases and the V segment lost 7 bases, leaving 8 bases of the junction unmatched. The CDR3 spans 13 residues. CDR3 in DNA: TGTGCCAGCATAGCGGGGAGGATGGGTGAGCAGTTCTTC. Its translation: CASIAGRMGEQFF.

This sequence joins TRBV14 and TRBJ1-5; no firm D call. Trimming shortened V by 0 bases and J by 7 bases, and 7 bases separated the two germline ends. This CDR3 comprises 13 residues. Germline V gene sequence: CDR1 SGHDN, CDR2 FVKESK. CDR3 sequence: CASSQDSLQPQHF. In nucleotides, the CDR3 is TGTGCCAGCAGCCAAGATTCTCTGCAGCCCCAGCATTTT.

The chain uses TRBV29-1 and TRBJ2-5; 7 positions agree with TRBD1. Germline-derived CDR1 and CDR2 are SQVTM and ANQGSEA. This CDR3 region has 14 residues. V was clipped by 4 bases and J by 6 bases; unmatched bases: 11. The CDR3 DNA follows: TGCAGCGTTGTGGGCAGGGGGTTTGTGAAGACCCAGTACTTC. Protein product: CSVVGRGFVKTQYF.

This clone has just a few counts. J is TRBJ1-6 and V is TRBV6-5; D uncertain. Trimming shortened V by 6 bases and J by 6 bases, and 12 bases separated the two germline ends. The germline gives CDR1 MNHEY, CDR2 SVGAGI. There are 14 residues in the CDR3. The CDR3 region is CASRVDTANSPLHF. The DNA for the CDR3 is TGTGCCAGCAGGGTCGACACCGCTAATTCACCCCTCCACTTT.

The V and J genes are TRBV9 and TRBJ2-1; D might be TRBD2 (6 bases). This CDR3 has 15 amino acids. From germline, CDR1 is SGDLS and CDR2 YYNGEE. The V end lost 0 bases, the J end lost 6 bases, and 13 bases lay between the germline ends. CDR3 region: CASSVDAGKVNEQFF. The CDR3 nucleotides are TGTGCCAGCAGCGTAGACGCGGGAAAAGTCAATGAGCAGTTCTTC.

This rearrangement joins TRBV4-1 to TRBJ2-3; 10 nucleotides match TRBD2. CDR3 length equals 14 residues. Germline CDR1 and CDR2: MGHRA and YSYEKL. The J segment lost 10 bases and the V segment lost 11 bases, leaving 15 bases of the junction unmatched. CDR3 DNA sequence: TGCGCCGCCGCGAAGGCTAGCGGGGGATCGGCGCAGTATTTT. Its translation is CAAAKASGGSAQYF.